The TCR beta chain described here comes from a study of CD8 T cells in Susac syndrome (dated by TCRdb to between 2019 and 2020). A note on the overall study: Repertoire sequencing was used to test whether CD8+ T cell activation and differentiation in Susac syndrome was antigen driven. Results and caveats for the whole study, not just this receptor: The TCR sequencing and HLA analysis was acknowledged to have included a relatively small number of individuals.

RNA was extracted using the RNeasy kit, and about 0.5 to 1 ug of the RNA was reverse transcribed with random hexamers. TCR beta CDR3 regions were amplified with the immunoSEQ multiplex PCR assay covering 54 Vbeta and 13 Jbeta segments. PCR amplification bias was corrected using a synthetic template baseline for primer optimization and computational correction. The authors' pipeline ran thus. Only productive sequences were kept, with reads annotated to V, D and J genes according to IMGT and analyzed in immunoSEQ Analyzer. Clonality was calculated as one minus the Shannon entropy normalized by log2 of the number of productive unique sequences. For each patient and control, public and private clones were evaluated within the 100 most prevalent clones. Clones were defined as Susac-specific when absent from the healthy and MS cohorts, from over 950 published viral clones and from other ImmuneACCESS disease sequences. TCRdb itself trimmed the public reads at Q25 with fastp, ran MiXCR and retained productive beta chains. Rows merge per CDR3 protein into single entries with the most common DNA and genes. The V and J calls reflect TCRdb's pipeline rather than the authors' work. The sample table shows approximately 230,000 distinct CDR3 sequences, and just over 90% are seen once. The ten largest account for approximately 0.072% of the sample.

Note on this clonotype: Its antigen is currently not known. No much larger clonotype is one base removed from it; base qualities were not supplied.

Peripheral blood CD8+ and CD4+ T cells from healthy donors, Susac syndrome patients and multiple sclerosis patients were profiled by high-throughput TCR beta sequencing. Treatment-naive patients with stable or active relapsing-remitting disease fulfilling revised McDonald criteria were used as multiple sclerosis controls. Bulk CD8+ and CD4+ T cells were purified magnetically by negative isolation, whereas CD8+ TEMRA cells were enriched by FACS. Blood was collected in EDTA tubes and processed within 24 hours, with PBMCs isolated through density gradient centrifugation. PBMCs destined for TCR sequencing were cryopreserved in liquid nitrogen and later thawed in a 37 °C water bath. The sorted or isolated CD4+, CD8+ and CD8+ TEMRA cells reached a purity of at least 90%. From its cysteine to its phenylalanine, the CDR3 spans 12 amino acids. CDR3 DNA is the only sequence kept; it has 36 bases, read in frame from the first base. For CDR1 and CDR2, the germline V gene lists SGHVS and FQNEAQ. V was cut back by 7 bases and J by 6 bases, leaving a gap of 10 bases between them.

Sequences were obtained from CD4+ T cells from PBMCs. Recombination linked TRBV7-8 to TRBJ1-5, with no D gene named confidently. The receptor was isolated from a human donor with multiple sclerosis. Read as DNA, the sequence is TGTGCCAGCAACTCCGGGAGTCAGCCCCAGCATTTT. The translation is CASNSGSQPQHF.